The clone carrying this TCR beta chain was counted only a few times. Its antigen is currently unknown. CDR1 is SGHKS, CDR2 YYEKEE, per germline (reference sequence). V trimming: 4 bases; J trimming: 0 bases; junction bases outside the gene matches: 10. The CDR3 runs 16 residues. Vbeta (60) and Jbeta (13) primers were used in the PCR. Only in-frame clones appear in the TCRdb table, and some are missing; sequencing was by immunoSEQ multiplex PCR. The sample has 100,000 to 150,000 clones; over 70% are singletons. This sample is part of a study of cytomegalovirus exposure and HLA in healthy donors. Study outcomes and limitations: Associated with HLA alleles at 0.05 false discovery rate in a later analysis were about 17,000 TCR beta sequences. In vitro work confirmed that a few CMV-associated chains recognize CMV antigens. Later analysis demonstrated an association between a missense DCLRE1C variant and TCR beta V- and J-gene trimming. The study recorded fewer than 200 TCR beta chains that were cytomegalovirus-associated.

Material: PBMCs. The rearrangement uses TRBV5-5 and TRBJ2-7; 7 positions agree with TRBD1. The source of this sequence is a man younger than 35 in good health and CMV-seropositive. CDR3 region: CASSARQGISSYEQYF. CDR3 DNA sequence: TGTGCCAGCAGCGCCAGACAGGGAATTAGCTCCTACGAGCAGTACTTC.